The 9 T cell receptor beta chains below were found in one sample sequenced in a study of cytomegalovirus exposure and HLA in healthy donors. The primer mix had 60 Vbeta and 13 Jbeta primers. Clones were read by immunoSEQ multiplex PCR, and TCRdb kept only the in-frame ones, dropping some. The sample holds nearly 110,000 clones, around 75% seen once. The sample comprised PBMCs. These receptors were obtained from a female donor in good health and CMV-seronegative.

The chain has TRBV10-3 and TRBJ2-3, with 10 bases identical to TRBD1. CDR1 ENHRY and CDR2 SYGVKD come from the germline V gene. The CDR3 consists of 13 residues. The junction had 2 bases not matched to a gene; V was cut back by 8 bases and J by 3 bases. The CDR3 here is CAILGQGTDTQYF. CDR3 DNA sequence: TGTGCCATCCTGGGACAGGGGACAGATACGCAGTATTTT.

The CDR3: CASSPGVAHNEQFF. DNA for the CDR3: TGTGCCAGCAGCCCCGGGGTAGCGCACAATGAGCAGTTCTTC. This sequence joins TRBV7-8 and TRBJ2-1, with a possible D match to TRBD2 (5 bases). The CDR3 runs to 14 residues. Germline V gene sequence: CDR1 SGHVS, CDR2 FQNEAQ. The V end lost 5 bases, the J end lost 5 bases, and 13 bases lay between the germline ends. The variable domain in full, completed from reference TRBV7-8 and TRBJ2-1, reads GAGVSQSPRYKVAKRGQDVALRCDPISGHVSLFWYQQALGQGPEFLTYFQNEAQLDKSGLPSDRFFAERPEGSVSTLKIQRTQQEDSAVYLCASSPGVAHNEQFFGPGTRLTVL.

The V gene is TRBV30, the J gene TRBJ1-3; 7 nucleotides line up with TRBD1. The CDR3 is made up of 13 amino acids. Trimming cost V 5 bases and J 4 bases; bases outside gene matches: 5. Germline loops: CDR1 GTSNPN, CDR2 SVGIG (reference sequence). CDR3 sequence: CAWDIQGGNTIYF. In nucleotides, the CDR3 is TGTGCCTGGGACATACAGGGGGGAAACACCATATATTTT.

The chain recombines TRBV5-1 with TRBJ2-7, with D tentatively TRBD2 (6 bases). Germline CDR1 reads SGHRS; CDR2 reads YFSETQ. V dropped 1 base and J dropped 2 bases, with 10 bases sitting between them. The CDR3 contains 14 residues. CDR3 nucleotide sequence: TGCGCCAGCAGCTTGCAGGGAGGAGCCTACGAGCAGTACTTC. Its translation: CASSLQGGAYEQYF.

CDR3 in DNA: TGTGCCAGCAGCGTAATAGGGGTGTTCGGAGAGACCCAGTACTTC. It translates to CASSVIGVFGETQYF. The genes are TRBV9 and TRBJ2-5; possible D gene TRBD1, 5 bases. The V end lost 1 base, the J end lost 4 bases, and 14 bases lay between the germline ends. The CDR3 runs 15 residues. CDR1 SGDLS and CDR2 YYNGEE come from the germline V gene.

This rearrangement joins TRBV4-3 to TRBJ2-2, with TRBD1 matching over 8 bases. CDR1 is LGHNA, CDR2 YSLEER, per germline. CDR3 length equals 18 residues. V was clipped by 0 bases and J by 6 bases; unmatched bases: 12. The chain's CDR3 is CASSQESPRGRGPGELFF. The CDR3 coding sequence is TGCGCCAGCAGCCAAGAGAGCCCCAGGGGGCGAGGTCCCGGGGAGCTGTTTTTT.

This clone has more than one count but fewer than ten. The chain uses TRBV7-3 and TRBJ2-7, with TRBD1 identical over 9 bases. Germline-derived CDR1 and CDR2 are SGHTA and FQGTGA. With 5 bases clipped from V and 9 bases from J, the junction kept 14 bases outside the gene matches. The CDR3 has 15 amino acids. The CDR3 protein is CASSPGGQGSTRQYF. CDR3 nucleotide sequence: TGTGCCAGCAGCCCAGGGGGACAGGGCTCTACGAGGCAGTACTTC. Using reference TRBV7-3 and TRBJ2-7 for the parts outside the CDR3, the full variable domain is GAGVSQTPSNKVTEKGKYVELRCDPISGHTALYWYRQSLGQGPEFLIYFQGTGAADDSGLPNDRFFAVRPEGSVSTLKIQRTERGDSAVYLCASSPGGQGSTRQYFGPGTRLTVT.

This clone has a count of ten or more. This rearrangement joins TRBV5-5 to TRBJ2-1; perhaps TRBD2 as D (5 bases). The CDR3 runs 12 residues. Trimming shortened V by 2 bases and J by 10 bases, and 10 bases separated the two germline ends. CDR1 is SGHKS, CDR2 YYEKEE, per germline (reference sequence). CDR3 DNA sequence: TGTGCCAGCAGCTTAATCGGCGGGGAGCAGTTCTTC. Translation: CASSLIGGEQFF.

V gene TRBV6-5 combines with J gene TRBJ1-2; 7 bases are shared with TRBD1. The CDR3 is 14 residues long. Trimming cost V 0 bases and J 8 bases; bases outside gene matches: 6. Per the germline V gene, CDR1 is MNHEY and CDR2 is SVGAGI. The CDR3 DNA is TGTGCCAGCAGTTACTCCTCACAGGGGAGGGGCTACACCTTC. It translates to CASSYSSQGRGYTF.